The rows below give T cell receptor beta chains drawn from one sample of a study of blood T cell repertoires in COVID-19. The data were produced by immunoSEQ multiplex PCR, yet TCRdb's version contains in-frame clones alone and is incomplete. The data show about 210,000 clones, with around 80% seen just once and around 12% held by the top ten. The sequenced sample consisted of peripheral blood. The receptor source for this set is a woman aged 40-49 years with acute or convalescent COVID-19. Each CDR3 is given with its conserved first and last residue. D genes are given only for firm matches. Not all rows give a size; the values are once, few, many and, for expanded clones, a class.

>-|TRBJ1-4|TRBV27|14|-
TGTGCCAGCAGTTTGGCGGGGGCTAATGAAAAACTGTTTTTT
CASSLAGANEKLFF
>-|TRBJ1-5|TRBV5-4|14|-
TGTGCCAGCAGCCCGGCAGGGTTTCATCAGCCCCAGCATTTT
CASSPAGFHQPQHF
>-|TRBJ1-1|TRBV7-8|12|-
TGTGCCAGCAGCCCCTTGAACACTGAAGCTTTCTTT
CASSPLNTEAFF
>TRBD2|TRBJ2-3|TRBV24-1|14|-
TGTGCCGCCGGAGGCGGGAGGGTGACAGATACGCAGTATTTT
CAAGGGRVTDTQYF
>-|TRBJ1-5|TRBV5-6|14|few
TGTGCCAGCAGCCTTGGACAGTTGGGTCAGCCCCAGCATTTT
CASSLGQLGQPQHF
>-|TRBJ2-3|TRBV6-4|15|-
TGTGCCAGCAGTGACCCAGTCGGGGAACCAGATACGCAGTATTTT
CASSDPVGEPDTQYF
>-|TRBJ2-7|TRBV27|13|-
TGTGCCAGCAGTTTACTGGGGGCGCACGAGCAGTACTTC
CASSLLGAHEQYF
>-|TRBJ1-1|TRBV7-8|14|-
TGTGCCAGCAGCTTAGAGCGGGGCAACACTGAAGCTTTCTTT
CASSLERGNTEAFF
>-|TRBJ2-3|TRBV12-5|14|-
TGTGCTAGTGGAAGTAGCGGCAGCACAGATACGCAGTATTTT
CASGSSGSTDTQYF
>-|TRBJ1-6|TRBV15|13|-
TGTGCCACCAGCGCCTACGGGAATTCACCCCTCCACTTT
CATSAYGNSPLHF
>TRBD2|TRBJ2-3|TRBV29-1|14|once
TGCAGCGCGGCTGGAGCGGGAGCGTGGGATACGCAGTATTTT
CSAAGAGAWDTQYF
>TRBD2|TRBJ2-3|TRBV5-1|16|few
TGCGCCAGCAGCCAGGCTAGCGGGAGGGGGACAGATACGCAGTATTTT
CASSQASGRGTDTQYF
>TRBD2|TRBJ2-7|TRBV7-2|15|-
TGTGCCAGCAGCTTAGGTGGGACTACCCCCCGACCCCCATACTTC
CASSLGGTTPRPPYF
>TRBD1|TRBJ1-3|TRBV18|18|-
TGTGCCAGCTCACCACTAGGGACAGCCTCTTCCTCTGGAAACACCATATATTTT
CASSPLGTASSSGNTIYF
>-|TRBJ2-7|TRBV5-6|14|-
TGTGCCAGCAGCTCCTCCAACCTCAGGTACGAGCAGTACTTC
CASSSSNLRYEQYF
>-|TRBJ2-3|TRBV19|15|-
TGTGCCAGTAGTATCCCGGCGGGGCTCACAGATACGCAGTATTTT
CASSIPAGLTDTQYF
>TRBD1|TRBJ2-7|TRBV25-1|13|-
TGTGCCAGCGGGTGGGACAGGGGGCTTGAGCAGTACTTC
CASGWDRGLEQYF
>-|TRBJ2-4|TRBV21-1|16|-
TGTGCCAGCAGGACCCGGGACAGGGGGTCCAAAAACATTCAGTACTTC
CASRTRDRGSKNIQYF
>TRBD1|TRBJ1-2|TRBV19|11|few
TGTGCCAGTACCAGGGGGCGGAGCACAACCTTC
CASTRGRSTTF
>-|TRBJ2-7|TRBV5-1|14|once
TGCGCCAGCAGCTTGGGGGGCAGGGAATACGAGCAGTACTTC
CASSLGGREYEQYF
>-|TRBJ1-5|TRBV30|16|few
TGTGCCTGGAGTGTATCTGGCAGGGGAATGAATCAGCCCCAGCATTTT
CAWSVSGRGMNQPQHF
>TRBD1|TRBJ2-4|TRBV3-1/TRBV3-2|14|-
TGTGCCAGCAGCCAAGAGGGACAGTCAAACATTCAGTACTTC
CASSQEGQSNIQYF
>TRBD1|TRBJ1-2|TRBV6-4|15|-
TGTGCCAGCAGTTCATCCGGGACAGGGTACTATGGCTACACCTTC
CASSSSGTGYYGYTF
>-|TRBJ1-2|TRBV5-1|13|-
TGCGCCAGCAGCTTGGCACCAGGTTACGGCTACACCTTC
CASSLAPGYGYTF
>-|TRBJ1-1|TRBV6-1|13|once
TGTGCCAGCAGTGAACACTGGGGCTTGGGGGCTTTCTTT
CASSEHWGLGAFF
>-|TRBJ2-2|TRBV11-2|15|few
TGTGCCAGCAGCTTGGGCAGGGGTGGAACCGGGGAGCTGTTTTTT
CASSLGRGGTGELFF
>TRBD1|TRBJ1-4|TRBV27|15|-
TGTGCCAGCAGTTCCGGGGACAGGCTTGTAGAAAAACTGTTTTTT
CASSSGDRLVEKLFF
>TRBD2|TRBJ2-5|TRBV24-1|16|-
TGTGCCACCAGTGGCCCGCGGGAGGGCCGACGAGAGACCCAGTACTTC
CATSGPREGRRETQYF
>TRBD2|TRBJ2-7|TRBV29-1|16|-
TGCAGCGTTGAAGAGAGTGTGACTAGCGGGAGATACGAGCAGTACTTC
CSVEESVTSGRYEQYF
>-|TRBJ1-5|TRBV2|14|-
TGTGCCAGCAGGGTCACAGGAGAACATCAGCCCCAGCATTTT
CASRVTGEHQPQHF
>TRBD1|TRBJ1-2|TRBV7-3|13|-
TGTGCCAGCAGCCTGACAGGGGGAAGAGGCTACACCTTC
CASSLTGGRGYTF
>TRBD1|TRBJ1-4|TRBV29-1|16|-
TGCAGCGCAAAGGACAGGACCACATCCTTTAATGAAAAACTGTTTTTT
CSAKDRTTSFNEKLFF
>TRBD2|TRBJ2-1|TRBV11-2|15|-
TGTGCCAGCAGCATAAGCGGGGGGTCCTACAATGAGCAGTTCTTC
CASSISGGSYNEQFF
>-|TRBJ2-5|TRBV7-8|13|-
TGTGCCAGCAGCCGAAAAACTTTGGAGACCCAGTACTTC
CASSRKTLETQYF
>-|TRBJ2-3|TRBV27|14|once
TGTGCCAGCAGTTTATTGGGTGGGCTAGATACGCAGTATTTT
CASSLLGGLDTQYF